What follows are 19 T cell receptor beta chains derived from one specimen sequenced in a study of cytomegalovirus exposure and HLA in healthy donors. In the PCR, 60 Vbeta and 13 Jbeta primers were used. The protocol was immunoSEQ multiplex PCR, while the TCRdb copy is restricted to in-frame clones and leaves out a portion. The sample contains some 150,000 clones, approximately 80% of which appear only once. Material for sequencing was PBMCs. These receptors all come from a woman aged 45-59 years in good health and CMV-seronegative.

CDR3 nucleotide sequence: TGTGCCAGCAGCCCAGGGTACCGGAATGAGCAGTTCTTC. Amino acids: CASSPGYRNEQFF. The J gene is TRBJ2-1, the V gene TRBV11-2; weak D call: TRBD1 (5 bases). The germline CDR1 and CDR2 sequences are SGHAT and FQNNGV. V was clipped by 5 bases and J by 7 bases, with 12 bases between them. This CDR3 is built from 13 residues.

This clone has more than one count but fewer than ten. V usage is TRBV4-2 and J usage is TRBJ2-1; 9 nucleotides match TRBD1. The CDR3 covers 15 residues. Germline V gene sequence: CDR1 LGHNA, CDR2 YNFKEQ. The V segment lost 4 bases and the J segment 5 bases; nucleotides outside the gene matches: 6. CDR3 residues: CASSPGQGWDNEQFF. The CDR3 DNA sequence: TGTGCCAGCAGCCCGGGACAGGGATGGGACAATGAGCAGTTCTTC.

The chain couples TRBV29-1 to TRBJ2-2; 9 nucleotides match TRBD1. The CDR3 is 14 residues long. Germline loops: CDR1 SQVTM, CDR2 ANQGSEA. J was trimmed by 0 bases and V by 5 bases; bases with no gene match: 1. CDR3 nucleotide sequence: TGCAGCGTTCGGACAGGGGCGAACACCGGGGAGCTGTTTTTT. Translating gives CSVRTGANTGELFF.

The chain recombines TRBV5-1 with TRBJ2-7; no reliable D call. The germline gives CDR1 SGHRS, CDR2 YFSETQ. V lost 4 bases, J lost 0 bases, and 17 bases lay in between. The CDR3 covers 16 residues. CDR3 loop: CASSPTIFTSSYEQYF. In DNA form, the CDR3 reads TGCGCCAGCAGCCCTACGATTTTTACGAGCTCCTACGAGCAGTACTTC.

The chain carries TRBV5-1 and TRBJ2-3, with a possible D match to TRBD1 (5 bases). The length of the CDR3 is 13 residues. V gave up 2 bases and J gave up 4 bases, with 8 bases separating them. Germline lookup yields CDR1 SGHRS and CDR2 YFSETQ. The CDR3 sequence: CASSFQGPDTQYF. For the CDR3, the DNA is TGCGCCAGCAGCTTCCAGGGCCCAGATACGCAGTATTTT. Using reference TRBV5-1 and TRBJ2-3 for the parts outside the CDR3, the full variable domain is KAGVTQTPRYLIKTRGQQVTLSCSPISGHRSVSWYQQTPGQGLQFLFEYFSETQRNKGNFPGRFSGRQFSNSRSEMNVSTLELGDSALYLCASSFQGPDTQYFGPGTRLTVL.

The chain has TRBV5-1 and TRBJ2-1; TRBD1 is a possible D gene (6 bases). The CDR3 has 15 amino acids. CDR1 and CDR2 from the germline V gene are SGHRS and YFSETQ. Trimming took off 0 bases at V and 9 bases at J, with 16 bases between the two ends. The CDR3 is CASSLAQQGVGEQFF. The CDR3 nucleotides read TGCGCCAGCAGCTTGGCCCAACAGGGAGTAGGTGAGCAGTTCTTC. The full variable domain, in which reference TRBV5-1 and TRBJ2-1 provide the parts outside the CDR3, is KAGVTQTPRYLIKTRGQQVTLSCSPISGHRSVSWYQQTPGQGLQFLFEYFSETQRNKGNFPGRFSGRQFSNSRSEMNVSTLELGDSALYLCASSLAQQGVGEQFFGPGTRLTVL.

This clone was counted a few times. The chain links TRBV5-6 to TRBJ1-1, with D perhaps matching TRBD1 (6 bases). Trimming removed 4 bases from V and 8 bases from J, with 18 bases in between. The germline V gene encodes CDR1 SGHDT and CDR2 YYEEEE. The CDR3 covers 14 residues. The CDR3 nucleotides read TGTGCCAGCAGCCTACGCAGGGGTACTTCCGAAGCTTTCTTT. Amino acid sequence: CASSLRRGTSEAFF.

The rearrangement joins TRBV7-2 to TRBJ1-5; perhaps TRBD1 as D (6 bases). Trimming stripped 5 bases from V and 5 bases from J, with 19 bases between. Looked up from germline, CDR1 is SGHTA and CDR2 is FQGNSA. The CDR3 runs 16 residues. Here the CDR3 DNA reads TGTGCCAGCAGCATTACAGGGCGGTTTGGACATCAGCCCCAGCATTTT. Protein product: CASSITGRFGHQPQHF.

This clone has just a few counts. The chain links TRBV4-3 to TRBJ2-1, with 7 positions matching TRBD1. The CDR3 is 13 amino acids. CDR1 is LGHNA and CDR2 is YSLEER in the germline V gene. V lost 3 bases and J lost 10; bases outside the gene matches: 6. This CDR3 is CASSQAQGVEQFF. CDR3 in DNA: TGCGCCAGCAGCCAGGCCCAGGGGGTCGAGCAGTTCTTC.

The rearrangement joins TRBV19 to TRBJ1-4; 7 bases fit TRBD1. Germline CDR1 reads LNHDA; CDR2 reads SQIVND (reference sequence). Trimming took 5 bases from V and 5 from J; bases not matched to a gene: 5. The CDR3 covers 14 residues. The CDR3 loop reads CASSPGQKNEKLFF. The CDR3 region has the DNA TGTGCCAGTAGTCCGGGACAGAAAAATGAAAAACTGTTTTTT. Together with reference TRBV19 and TRBJ1-4, the CDR3 gives the full variable domain: DGGITQSPKYLFRKEGQNVTLSCEQNLNHDAMYWYRQDPGQGLRLIYYSQIVNDFQKGDIAEGYSVSREKKESFPLTVTSAQKNPTAFYLCASSPGQKNEKLFFGSGTQLSVL.

V and J are TRBV4-1 and TRBJ2-1; TRBD1 matches at 7 bases. The germline V gene has CDR1 MGHRA and CDR2 YSYEKL. Losses at the gene ends were 3 bases for V and 4 bases for J; bases not matched to a gene: 9. CDR3 length: 16 amino acids. CDR3 DNA sequence: TGCGCCAGCAGCCAGGGGAAAGGGGGCAAATACAATGAGCAGTTCTTC. Amino acid sequence: CASSQGKGGKYNEQFF.

This rearrangement joins TRBV15 to TRBJ2-3; D unresolved. Germline V gene data show CDR1 as LNHNV and CDR2 as YYDKDF (reference sequence). The V end was cut by 1 base, the J end by 3 bases, with 8 bases between. The CDR3 covers 14 residues. The CDR3 nucleotides are TGTGCCACCAGCAGAGGCGCGGCGACAGATACGCAGTATTTT. Amino acid sequence: CATSRGAATDTQYF. Full variable domain (missing parts from reference TRBV15 and TRBJ2-3): DAMVIQNPRYQVTQFGKPVTLSCSQTLNHNVMYWYQQKSSQAPKLLFHYYDKDFNNEADTPDNFQSRRPNTSFCFLDIRSPGLGDTAMYLCATSRGAATDTQYFGPGTRLTVL.

The rearrangement links TRBV28 to TRBJ2-1; possible D gene TRBD2, 7 bases. Germline V gene sequence: CDR1 MDHEN, CDR2 SYDVKM. The germline V and J ends were trimmed by 2 bases and 13 bases, with 9 bases remaining between them. The CDR3 extends over 11 amino acids. The CDR3 DNA follows: TGTGCCAGCAGTTTACCGGGGGGCCAGTTCTTC. It specifies CASSLPGGQFF.

The chain recombines TRBV7-2 with TRBJ1-5; 7 bases align to TRBD1. V lost 1 base, J lost 5 bases, and 5 bases stayed unmatched. The CDR3 loop spans 15 amino acids. CDR1 and CDR2 (germline): SGHTA, FQGNSA. CDR3: CASSLGATGHQPQHF. CDR3 sequence (DNA): TGTGCCAGCAGCTTAGGCGCGACAGGGCATCAGCCCCAGCATTTT.

The V and J genes are TRBV11-3 and TRBJ1-2; 9 bases line up with TRBD1. V lost 2 bases and J lost 1; bases outside the gene matches: 17. Germline CDR1 is SGHNT and CDR2 is YENEEA. The CDR3 is 20 residues long. CDR3 in DNA: TGTGCCAGCAGCTTACCCTATAAGCCGTACCGGGACAGGGTTAACTATGGCTACACCTTC. It encodes CASSLPYKPYRDRVNYGYTF.

V gene TRBV7-3 combines with J gene TRBJ2-5; 12 bases map to TRBD2. The trim removed 4 bases at V and 4 bases at J, leaving 13 bases unmatched. Germline CDR1 SGHTA, CDR2 FQGTGA. The CDR3 consists of 18 residues. The CDR3, as DNA: TGTGCCAGCAGCTACGGACTAGCGGGAATTGGGGCGGGAGAGACCCAGTACTTC. It specifies CASSYGLAGIGAGETQYF.

The gene calls are TRBV28 and TRBJ2-7; 8 positions match TRBD1. Germline CDR1 is MDHEN and CDR2 is SYDVKM. CDR3 length equals 14 residues. After removal of 3 bases from V and 2 bases from J, the junction contained 3 bases not matched to a gene. Here the CDR3 DNA reads TGTGCCAGCAGTTTCCAGGGGGCGACCTACGAGCAGTACTTC. It translates to CASSFQGATYEQYF.

This sequence joins TRBV18 and TRBJ1-1, with D tentatively TRBD1 (6 bases). Trimming stripped 1 base from V and 11 bases from J, with 11 bases between. This CDR3 is built from 12 residues. Germline CDR1 and CDR2: KGHSH and LQKENI. CDR3 in amino acids: CASSPQQGDAFF. Here the CDR3 DNA reads TGTGCCAGCTCACCACAACAGGGAGACGCTTTCTTT.

The sample holds a few counts of this clone. This chain connects TRBV4-3 to TRBJ2-1; 7 bases agree with TRBD1. CDR1 is LGHNA, CDR2 YSLEER, per germline. With 3 bases clipped from V and 4 bases from J, the junction kept 9 bases outside the gene matches. The CDR3 loop spans 16 amino acids. The CDR3 spells CASSHSSGTEYNEQFF. CDR3 nucleotides: TGCGCCAGCAGCCATAGTTCCGGGACAGAGTACAATGAGCAGTTCTTC.